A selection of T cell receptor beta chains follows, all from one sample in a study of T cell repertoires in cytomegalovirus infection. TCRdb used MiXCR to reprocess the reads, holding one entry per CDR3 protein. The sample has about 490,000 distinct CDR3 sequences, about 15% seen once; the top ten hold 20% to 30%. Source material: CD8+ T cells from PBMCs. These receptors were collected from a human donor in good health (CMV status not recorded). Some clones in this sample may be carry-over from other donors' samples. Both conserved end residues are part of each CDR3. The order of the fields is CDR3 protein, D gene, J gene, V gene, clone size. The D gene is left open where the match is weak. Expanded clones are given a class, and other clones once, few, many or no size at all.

CASSYLLAGVRNEQFF,TRBD2,TRBJ2-1,TRBV11-1,many
CASSQEQGNTGELFF,.,TRBJ2-2,TRBV4-1,few
CASSSTGYYGYTF,.,TRBJ1-2,TRBV6-5,.
CASSLKDLETQYF,.,TRBJ2-5,TRBV11-3,.
CASSLRKFSYNEQFF,.,TRBJ2-1,TRBV5-6,many
CASSENRGYEQYF,TRBD1,TRBJ2-7,TRBV6-4,many
CASSSRQSYGYTF,.,TRBJ1-2,TRBV5-8,.
CASSHLGGAFDEQFF,.,TRBJ2-1,TRBV5-1,few
CASSRENQETQYF,.,TRBJ2-5,TRBV5-6,few
CASGPPRPGELFF,.,TRBJ2-2,TRBV28,few
CASPGPPGPDTQYF,.,TRBJ2-3,TRBV6-1,.
CASSLGGSFTEAFF,.,TRBJ1-1,TRBV7-6,many
CASSPTIPLADNTGELFF,TRBD2,TRBJ2-2,TRBV7-9,few
CSARNGAHGANVLTF,.,TRBJ2-6,TRBV20-1,.
CASSPLRATSGRYNEQFF,TRBD2,TRBJ2-1,TRBV28,many
CASSLAGVEQFF,TRBD2,TRBJ2-1,TRBV7-8,many
CASSLRLAGVDEQYF,TRBD2,TRBJ2-7,TRBV7-6,many
CASSPSGHPYEQYF,.,TRBJ2-7,TRBV7-9,.
CASSYEAAAQYF,.,TRBJ2-5,TRBV5-5,few
CASSFGGVPYNEQFF,.,TRBJ2-1,TRBV12-3/TRBV12-4,many
CASSLKDFTYNEQFF,.,TRBJ2-1,TRBV27,few
CASSARDRAYQETQYF,TRBD1,TRBJ2-5,TRBV9,.
CSVIPGSGGYEQFF,.,TRBJ2-1,TRBV29-1,.
CASSFDPGTPDSWDTQYF,.,TRBJ2-3,TRBV7-2,many
CASIRAGGGGGYTF,TRBD1,TRBJ1-2,TRBV28,few
CASSSRTSVDTQYF,TRBD2,TRBJ2-3,TRBV13,.
CASSVGTVRPGTSGRDTDTQYF,TRBD2,TRBJ2-3,TRBV9,.
CASSLDPRRTEAFF,.,TRBJ1-1,TRBV11-2,few
CASSRYRGGRTNEKLFF,TRBD1,TRBJ1-4,TRBV6-5,many
CASSHAGEEVYNEQFF,TRBD2,TRBJ2-1,TRBV5-1,.
CASSLGLGRAYEQYF,.,TRBJ2-7,TRBV3-1,.
CASSLATGSTDTQYF,.,TRBJ2-3,TRBV7-9,few
CASKRSSLSSGNTIYF,.,TRBJ1-3,TRBV12-3/TRBV12-4,many
CASSPTGTEAYEQYF,.,TRBJ2-7,TRBV4-1,few
CAISESESSGIYEQFF,TRBD2,TRBJ2-1,TRBV10-3,few
CASRGTSVNTGELFF,TRBD2,TRBJ2-2,TRBV6-1,many
CASSRTGVRSGNTIYF,TRBD1,TRBJ1-3,TRBV12-3/TRBV12-4,many
CASSFSGTLGAEAFF,.,TRBJ1-1,TRBV27,.
CASILQVTDTQYF,.,TRBJ2-3,TRBV6-6,many
CASSSGRDTGELFF,TRBD2,TRBJ2-2,TRBV7-9,many
CASSSLDRGSSYEQYF,TRBD1,TRBJ2-7,TRBV10-2,.
CASSPDWDRVTTGELFF,TRBD1,TRBJ2-2,TRBV5-6,.
CASSLDAINTGELFF,.,TRBJ2-2,TRBV7-9,many
CASSGDRGETQYF,TRBD1,TRBJ2-5,TRBV5-4,.
CASSLDGEELFF,.,TRBJ2-2,TRBV7-2,many
CASGNVNPDTQYF,.,TRBJ2-3,TRBV12-5,once
CASSEFRGQETQYF,.,TRBJ2-5,TRBV10-2,.
CASSIRTGRAEAFF,.,TRBJ1-1,TRBV7-9,many
CASSQEEGSNQPQHF,.,TRBJ1-5,TRBV4-1,.
CASSAPQAPGEAFF,.,TRBJ1-1,TRBV9,few
CASSHLRQVMNTEAFF,.,TRBJ1-1,TRBV5-5,.
CASSEIQLSNQPQHF,.,TRBJ1-5,TRBV2,.
CASSLLPLTDRPEAFF,.,TRBJ1-1,TRBV27,.
CATSDPSGQGREDTQYF,TRBD1,TRBJ2-3,TRBV24-1,few
CASSLIGQGALNEQFF,TRBD1,TRBJ2-1,TRBV7-9,.
CASRKNHFSGSSYNEQFF,TRBD2,TRBJ2-1,TRBV4-2,many
CASSQVGLGSYEQYF,TRBD2,TRBJ2-7,TRBV4-1,.
CASSLSRQGYEQYF,.,TRBJ2-7,TRBV27,few
CASSYRDKGDNEQFF,.,TRBJ2-1,TRBV7-8,many